Below, 9 T cell receptor beta chains from the same sample are listed, as sequenced in a study of cytomegalovirus exposure and HLA in healthy donors. PCR employed 60 Vbeta and 13 Jbeta primers. The data were produced by immunoSEQ multiplex PCR, yet TCRdb's version contains in-frame clones alone and is incomplete. The repertoire holds under 130,000 clones, with more than 65% as singletons. Specimen: PBMCs. Source of these receptors: a man aged 35-49 years in good health and CMV-seropositive.

The gene calls are TRBV19 and TRBJ2-4; 11 bases map to TRBD1. Germline V gives CDR1 LNHDA, CDR2 SQIVND (reference sequence). The junction had 4 bases not matched to a gene; V was cut back by 2 bases and J by 4 bases. This CDR3 contains 16 residues. The CDR3 is CASSIPGTGGKNIQYF. As DNA, the CDR3 is TGTGCCAGTAGTATACCCGGGACAGGGGGGAAAAACATTCAGTACTTC.

The chain has TRBV29-1 and TRBJ1-5, with a weak D call TRBD1 (5 bases). Germline V CDR1 and CDR2: SQVTM, ANQGSEA. With 8 bases removed from V and 0 bases from J, the gap between germline ends came to 14 bases. The CDR3 covers 14 residues. The CDR3 reads CSLPGPYSNQPQHF. In nucleotides, the CDR3 is TGCAGCCTACCAGGGCCTTATAGCAATCAGCCCCAGCATTTT.

The chain recombines TRBV5-6 with TRBJ2-5; weak D call: TRBD2 (6 bases). The ends were cut back, 3 bases at V and 2 bases at J, with 14 bases in the middle. CDR1 and CDR2 (germline): SGHDT, YYEEEE. The CDR3 is 15 amino acids. Here the CDR3 reads CASSSLGRNQETQYF. CDR3 nucleotide sequence: TGTGCCAGCAGCTCCCTTGGGAGGAATCAAGAGACCCAGTACTTC.

This chain connects TRBV11-3 to TRBJ2-5, with 8 bases that match TRBD1. The V and J ends lost 5 bases and 5 bases, in that order; junction bases with no gene match: 13. CDR3 length: 16 amino acids. Germline CDR1 and CDR2: SGHNT and YENEEA. CDR3 bases: TGTGCCAGCAGCGTCGGAGGCAGGGGGCTTGGGGAGACCCAGTACTTC. Translating it yields CASSVGGRGLGETQYF. Full variable domain (outside the CDR3, taken from reference TRBV11-3 and TRBJ2-5): EAGVVQSPRYKIIEKKQPVAFWCNPISGHNTLYWYLQNLGQGPELLIRYENEEAVDDSQLPKDRFSAERLKGVDSTLKIQPAELGDSAVYLCASSVGGRGLGETQYFGPGTRLLVL.

The chain is built from TRBV6-6 and TRBJ1-2; TRBD1 agrees at 12 bases. Germline-derived CDR1 and CDR2 are MNHNY and SVGAGI (reference sequence). Trimming at V came to 6 bases and at J to 8 bases, leaving 4 bases not matched to a gene. The CDR3 length is 13 residues. The chain's CDR3 is CASRGQGARGYTF. In DNA, the CDR3 is TGTGCCAGCAGGGGACAGGGGGCGCGGGGCTACACCTTC.

The chain is built from TRBV5-1 and TRBJ2-1, with D tentatively TRBD2 (6 bases). The CDR3 runs 17 residues. V was pared by 2 bases and J by 9 bases, with 24 bases between. The V gene's germline CDR1 is SGHRS and CDR2 YFSETQ. The CDR3 DNA reads as TGCGCCAGCAGCTTCCGGTCGCGTCGGGACTGGGCTGGTGAGCAGTTCTTC. It translates to CASSFRSRRDWAGEQFF.

With respect to this clone: One junction end disagrees with the germline gene, perhaps due to a read error. The chain joins TRBV7-7 to TRBJ1-1; D gene uncertain. The CDR3 loop spans 14 amino acids. Germline CDR1 SSHAT, CDR2 FNYEAQ (reference sequence). CDR3 DNA sequence: TGTGCTAGCAGCCCGTCAAACTTGAACACTGAAGCTTTCTTT. This codes for CASSPSNLNTEAFF.

This clone occurred a few times. The J gene is TRBJ2-2, the V gene TRBV14; D is perhaps TRBD2 (5 bases). The V gene lost 2 bases and the J gene lost 4 bases, with 11 bases spanning the gap. This CDR3 has 15 amino acids. Germline-derived CDR1 and CDR2 are SGHDN and FVKESK. The CDR3 DNA follows: TGTGCCAGCAGCCAACAGACTATTTTCACCGGGGAGCTGTTTTTT. Its translation: CASSQQTIFTGELFF.

This clone showed up just once. This chain joins TRBV21-1 and TRBJ2-1; the table assigns TRBD2, which was not confirmed against the DNA. TRBV21-1 is reported as a pseudogene. The CDR3 is 15 amino acids. The CDR3 bases are TGTGCCAGCAGCATGGAGGGAAACGGAGGCAATGAGCAGTTCTTC. It is translated as CASSMEGNGGNEQFF.